This is a list of T cell receptor beta chains from one sample in a study of blood T cell repertoires in COVID-19. TCRdb's table, derived via immunoSEQ multiplex PCR, lists solely in-frame clones and lacks some. Altogether about 33,000 clones are present, approximately 89% being singletons, with the ten largest covering about 7%. Specimen: peripheral blood. The receptor source for this set is a human donor in a cohort sampled during active COVID-19. Each CDR3 is given with its conserved first and last residue. Fields, in order: D gene, clone size, J gene, V gene, CDR3 protein, CDR3 DNA. A D gene is named only where the DNA matches it firmly. Expanded clones get a size class; other rows say once, few or many, or leave the size out.

d_gene: TRBD2
abundance: once
j_gene: TRBJ2-1
v_gene: TRBV4-2
CDR3aa: CASSQKAGYNEQFF
CDR3nt: TGTGCCAGCAGCCAGAAAGCGGGGTACAATGAGCAGTTCTTC

d_gene: -
abundance: -
j_gene: TRBJ1-2
v_gene: TRBV19
CDR3aa: CASHSRSAGGYGGYTF
CDR3nt: TGTGCCAGCCACTCTCGATCAGCGGGGGGTTACGGTGGCTACACCTTC

d_gene: -
abundance: -
j_gene: TRBJ2-5
v_gene: TRBV3-1/TRBV3-2
CDR3aa: CASSSADTPSGTQYF
CDR3nt: TGTGCCAGCAGCTCCGCTGACACCCCTTCAGGGACCCAGTACTTC

d_gene: -
abundance: few
j_gene: TRBJ2-7
v_gene: TRBV6-5
CDR3aa: CASSYEGLYEQYF
CDR3nt: TGTGCCAGCAGTTACGAGGGCCTCTACGAGCAGTACTTC

d_gene: -
abundance: -
j_gene: TRBJ2-6
v_gene: TRBV2
CDR3aa: CASSAGQGNSGANVLTF
CDR3nt: TGTGCCAGCAGTGCGGGGCAGGGGAACTCTGGGGCCAACGTCCTGACTTTC

d_gene: TRBD2
abundance: -
j_gene: TRBJ2-1
v_gene: TRBV2
CDR3aa: CASSESLTSGNEQFF
CDR3nt: TGTGCCAGCAGTGAAAGTCTGACTAGCGGAAATGAGCAGTTCTTC

d_gene: TRBD1
abundance: -
j_gene: TRBJ2-2
v_gene: TRBV11-2
CDR3aa: CASSGFRGRLGTGELFF
CDR3nt: TGTGCCAGCAGCGGTTTCAGGGGGCGGTTGGGTACCGGGGAGCTGTTTTTT

d_gene: TRBD1
abundance: few
j_gene: TRBJ1-2
v_gene: TRBV27
CDR3aa: CASSPLTGLYGYTF
CDR3nt: TGTGCCAGCAGTCCTTTGACAGGGCTGTATGGCTACACCTTC

d_gene: -
abundance: -
j_gene: TRBJ1-1
v_gene: TRBV14
CDR3aa: CASSQGQGSQAFF
CDR3nt: TGTGCCAGCAGCCAAGGGCAGGGGAGTCAAGCTTTCTTT

d_gene: TRBD2
abundance: -
j_gene: TRBJ2-1
v_gene: TRBV10-3
CDR3aa: CAISERAGGYNEQFF
CDR3nt: TGTGCCATCAGTGAGAGGGCGGGGGGCTACAATGAGCAGTTCTTC

d_gene: TRBD2
abundance: -
j_gene: TRBJ2-1
v_gene: TRBV30
CDR3aa: CAWGAGALNNEQFF
CDR3nt: TGTGCCTGGGGAGCGGGAGCCCTTAACAATGAGCAGTTCTTC

d_gene: -
abundance: -
j_gene: TRBJ2-1
v_gene: TRBV6-2/TRBV6-3
CDR3aa: CASSYPAPIDEQFF
CDR3nt: TGTGCCAGCAGTTACCCTGCCCCGATAGATGAGCAGTTCTTC

d_gene: TRBD2
abundance: -
j_gene: TRBJ2-3
v_gene: TRBV19
CDR3aa: CASSIGTSGPSTQYF
CDR3nt: TGTGCCAGTAGTATTGGGACTAGTGGGCCATCTACGCAGTATTTT

d_gene: -
abundance: -
j_gene: TRBJ1-1
v_gene: TRBV4-1
CDR3aa: CASGKGVDMNTEAFF
CDR3nt: TGCGCCAGCGGAAAAGGGGTCGACATGAACACTGAAGCTTTCTTT

d_gene: TRBD1
abundance: -
j_gene: TRBJ1-1
v_gene: TRBV19
CDR3aa: CASSAPGTVNTEAFF
CDR3nt: TGTGCCAGTAGTGCACCCGGGACAGTGAACACTGAAGCTTTCTTT

d_gene: TRBD1
abundance: -
j_gene: TRBJ2-7
v_gene: TRBV2
CDR3aa: CASSFQGAIYEQYF
CDR3nt: TGTGCCAGCAGCTTCCAGGGGGCGATCTACGAGCAGTACTTC

d_gene: -
abundance: few
j_gene: TRBJ2-5
v_gene: TRBV28
CDR3aa: CASSQLWVRGQETQYF
CDR3nt: TGTGCCAGCAGTCAACTCTGGGTCAGGGGCCAAGAGACCCAGTACTTC

d_gene: TRBD1
abundance: -
j_gene: TRBJ2-7
v_gene: TRBV19
CDR3aa: CASSDGQGFSYEQYF
CDR3nt: TGTGCCAGTAGCGACGGACAGGGGTTTTCCTACGAGCAGTACTTC

d_gene: -
abundance: -
j_gene: TRBJ2-2
v_gene: TRBV6-5
CDR3aa: CASSSYTGELFF
CDR3nt: TGTGCCAGCAGCTCCTACACCGGGGAGCTGTTTTTT

d_gene: TRBD2
abundance: -
j_gene: TRBJ2-5
v_gene: TRBV5-6
CDR3aa: CASSPERAGGRETQYF
CDR3nt: TGTGCCAGCAGCCCGGAACGAGCGGGAGGAAGAGAGACCCAGTACTTC

d_gene: -
abundance: few
j_gene: TRBJ2-7
v_gene: TRBV27
CDR3aa: CASRLAARSYEQYF
CDR3nt: TGTGCCAGCCGTCTGGCGGCAAGATCCTACGAGCAGTACTTC

d_gene: -
abundance: once
j_gene: TRBJ2-3
v_gene: TRBV6-2/TRBV6-3
CDR3aa: CASSSVRVASTDTQYF
CDR3nt: TGTGCCAGCAGTTCGGTGCGGGTTGCTAGCACAGATACGCAGTATTTT

d_gene: -
abundance: -
j_gene: TRBJ2-7
v_gene: TRBV3-1/TRBV3-2
CDR3aa: CASSIKPGSSYEQYF
CDR3nt: TGTGCCAGCAGCATTAAGCCCGGGAGCTCCTACGAGCAGTACTTC

d_gene: TRBD1
abundance: -
j_gene: TRBJ1-2
v_gene: TRBV19
CDR3aa: CASRNKGTGDGYTF
CDR3nt: TGTGCCAGTAGAAATAAAGGGACAGGGGATGGCTACACCTTC

d_gene: -
abundance: -
j_gene: TRBJ2-3
v_gene: TRBV9
CDR3aa: CASSLNRGTDTQYF
CDR3nt: TGTGCCAGCAGCCTTAACCGGGGGACAGATACGCAGTATTTT

d_gene: -
abundance: -
j_gene: TRBJ1-5
v_gene: TRBV19
CDR3aa: CASSINLGPNQPQHF
CDR3nt: TGTGCCAGTAGTATTAACCTGGGGCCGAATCAGCCCCAGCATTTT